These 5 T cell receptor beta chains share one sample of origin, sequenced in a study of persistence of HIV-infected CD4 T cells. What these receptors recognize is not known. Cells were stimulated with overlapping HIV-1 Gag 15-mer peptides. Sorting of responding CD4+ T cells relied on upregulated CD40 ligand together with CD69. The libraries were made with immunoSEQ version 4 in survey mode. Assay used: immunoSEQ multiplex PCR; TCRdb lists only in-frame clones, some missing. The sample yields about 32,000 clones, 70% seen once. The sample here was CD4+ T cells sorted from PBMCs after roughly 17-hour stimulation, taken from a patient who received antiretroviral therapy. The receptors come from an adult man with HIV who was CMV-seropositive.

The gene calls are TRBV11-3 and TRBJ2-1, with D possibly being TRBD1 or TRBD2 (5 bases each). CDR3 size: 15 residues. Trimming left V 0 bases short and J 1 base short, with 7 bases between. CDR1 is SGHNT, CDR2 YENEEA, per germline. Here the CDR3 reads CASSLDGGSYNEQFF. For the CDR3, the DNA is TGTGCCAGCAGCTTAGATGGGGGATCCTACAATGAGCAGTTCTTC.

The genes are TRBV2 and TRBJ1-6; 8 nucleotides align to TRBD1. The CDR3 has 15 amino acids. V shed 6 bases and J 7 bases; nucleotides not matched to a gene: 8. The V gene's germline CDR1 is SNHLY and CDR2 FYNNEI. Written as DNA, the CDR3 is TGTGCCAGCAGCGGGACGGGACAGGTGAATTCACCCCTCCACTTT. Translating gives CASSGTGQVNSPLHF.

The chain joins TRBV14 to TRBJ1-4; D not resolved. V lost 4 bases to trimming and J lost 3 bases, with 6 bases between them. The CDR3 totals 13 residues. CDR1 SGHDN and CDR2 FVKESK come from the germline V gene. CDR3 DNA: TGTGCCAGCAGCCTCCTGTCTAATGAAAAACTGTTTTTT. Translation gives CASSLLSNEKLFF.

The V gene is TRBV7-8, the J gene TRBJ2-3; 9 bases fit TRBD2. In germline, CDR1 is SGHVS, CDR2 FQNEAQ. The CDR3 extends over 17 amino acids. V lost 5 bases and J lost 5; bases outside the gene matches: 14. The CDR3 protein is CASSIRGLAGRGDTQYF. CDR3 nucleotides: TGTGCCAGCAGCATCAGGGGCCTAGCGGGGCGAGGAGATACGCAGTATTTT.

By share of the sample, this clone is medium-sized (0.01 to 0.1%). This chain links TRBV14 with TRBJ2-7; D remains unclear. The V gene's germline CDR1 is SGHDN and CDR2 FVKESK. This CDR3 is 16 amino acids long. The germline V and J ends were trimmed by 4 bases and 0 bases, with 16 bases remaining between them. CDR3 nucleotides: TGTGCCAGCAGCCGAACTGGAAATTTCGGCTCCTACGAGCAGTACTTC. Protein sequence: CASSRTGNFGSYEQYF. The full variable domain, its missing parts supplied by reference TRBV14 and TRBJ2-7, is EAGVTQFPSHSVIEKGQTVTLRCDPISGHDNLYWYRRVMGKEIKFLLHFVKESKQDESGMPNNRFLAERTGGTYSTLKVQPAELEDSGVYFCASSRTGNFGSYEQYFGPGTRLTVT.